This T cell receptor beta chain was sequenced in a study of beta chain features in type 1 diabetes. About the study: Similarity in age, gender and cell yields was seen between patients and healthy donors.

Study-level points and caveats: Researchers reported that naive, central memory and Treg TCRB repertoires appeared more similar in patients than in healthy donors. People with Type 1 diabetes carried modestly yet significantly shorter TCRB CDR3s in all four CD4+ subsets.

Concerning this clone: As yet, its antigen is unknown.

Expressed TCRB transcripts were sequenced because the isolated RNA had all been reverse transcribed beforehand. The data were produced by immunoSEQ multiplex PCR, yet TCRdb's version contains in-frame clones alone and is incomplete. The repertoire holds about 710,000 clones, around an eighth seen once, with 0.035% to 0.045% in the top ten. This CDR3 contains 16 residues. Trimming at V came to 4 bases and at J to 8 bases, leaving 10 bases not matched to a gene. Germline V gives CDR1 SNHLY, CDR2 FYNNEI. This chain links TRBV2 with TRBJ2-5; 13 nucleotides agree with TRBD2. Sequencing used naive CD4+ T cells from blood. This receptor was identified in a man aged 18-30 years with type 1 diabetes. The CDR3, as DNA: TGTGCCAGCAGTGGACGCTTAGGACTAGCGGGAGACACCCAGTACTTC. It specifies CASSGRLGLAGDTQYF.